The present T cell receptor beta chain was sequenced within a study of blood T cell repertoires in COVID-19. V dropped 5 bases and J dropped 0 bases, with 8 bases sitting between them. The CDR3 runs to 14 residues. In germline, CDR1 is SEHNR, CDR2 FQNEAQ (reference sequence). Sequencing used immunoSEQ multiplex PCR; TCRdb keeps in-frame clones, though not all of them. The sample contains around 150,000 clones, 70% to 90% of which appear only once. V gene TRBV7-9 combines with J gene TRBJ1-3; no clear D. The source of this sequence is a man in his forties with acute or convalescent COVID-19. Material for sequencing was peripheral blood. The CDR3 is CASSPFSSGNTIYF. The CDR3 DNA sequence: TGTGCCAGCAGCCCGTTTAGCTCTGGAAACACCATATATTTT.